This entry lists 10 T cell receptor beta chains sequenced from one sample in a study of regulatory T cells in long-lasting Graves disease. Described time point: newly diagnosed GD, antithyroid drugs for less than 3 months. PBMCs provided the RNA from which the TCR library was made. Construction of the TCR beta libraries employed iRepertoire HTBI primers in conjunction with Arm-PCR of CDR3 regions. TCRdb independently ran MiXCR on the multiplex PCR reads; one entry per CDR3 protein. The table has 550,000 or so distinct CDR3 sequences, around 12% seen once. The same data also went into a second study, on T cells in Graves' hyperthyroidism and ophthalmopathy.

This specimen was peripheral blood mononuclear cells (PBMCs), taken at new diagnosis, from a patient treated with antithyroid drugs. The receptors were gathered from a young woman with Graves disease.

There are many counts of this clonotype. This chain uses TRBV7-2 with TRBJ2-7, with D perhaps matching TRBD1 or TRBD2 (7 bases each). The CDR3 sequence is 15 residues long. Trimming took off 5 bases at V and 6 bases at J, with 20 bases between the two ends. The germline V gene has CDR1 SGHTA and CDR2 FQGNSA. Written as DNA, the CDR3 is TGTGCCAGCAGCAAACAGACAGGGACTATCACCGAGCAGTACTTC. Amino acid sequence: CASSKQTGTITEQYF.

This clonotype came up many times. The J gene is TRBJ1-1, the V gene TRBV14; TRBD1 matches at 7 bases. This CDR3 contains 14 residues. Trimming cost V 5 bases and J 6 bases; bases outside gene matches: 9. The germline gives CDR1 SGHDN, CDR2 FVKESK. The CDR3: CASSAIQGMAEAFF. CDR3 nucleotide sequence: TGTGCCAGCAGCGCCATACAGGGGATGGCTGAAGCTTTCTTT. Based on the CDR3 plus reference TRBV14 and TRBJ1-1, the full variable domain is EAGVTQFPSHSVIEKGQTVTLRCDPISGHDNLYWYRRVMGKEIKFLLHFVKESKQDESGMPNNRFLAERTGGTYSTLKVQPAELEDSGVYFCASSAIQGMAEAFFGQGTRLTVV.

This clonotype showed up many times. The J gene is TRBJ2-1, the V gene TRBV27, with 10 bases that match TRBD2. Germline V lookup: CDR1 MNHEY, CDR2 SMNVEV (reference sequence). The length of the CDR3 is 17 residues. The trim removed 2 bases at V and 10 bases at J, leaving 14 bases unmatched. CDR3 nucleotides: TGTGCCAGCAGTTTACTCTTGGGGATGCGACTAGCGGGCGAGCAGTTCTTC. Translated: CASSLLLGMRLAGEQFF.

There are many counts of this clonotype. This sequence joins TRBV3-1 and TRBJ2-1; no reliable D call. The CDR3 runs 15 residues. Trimming cost V 0 bases and J 3 bases, with 9 bases left between them. From germline, CDR1 is LGHDT and CDR2 YNNKEL (reference sequence). The CDR3 loop is CASSQDLADYNEQFF. CDR3 nucleotides: TGTGCCAGCAGCCAAGATCTGGCCGACTACAATGAGCAGTTCTTC.

This clonotype came up many times. The rearrangement joins TRBV5-1 to TRBJ2-1; TRBD2 matches at 9 bases. The CDR3 extends over 15 amino acids. V shed 7 bases, J shed 9 bases, and the junction held 14 bases outside the gene matches. Germline V lookup: CDR1 SGHRS, CDR2 YFSETQ. CDR3 loop: CASGRNGGRDIEQFF. CDR3 nucleotide sequence: TGCGCCAGCGGCCGCAACGGCGGGAGGGATATTGAGCAGTTCTTC.

This clonotype appeared many times. This sequence joins TRBV5-1 and TRBJ2-1; 8 nucleotides agree with TRBD2. CDR1 SGHRS and CDR2 YFSETQ come from the germline V gene. The CDR3 is 17 amino acids. Trimming cost V 5 bases and J 0 bases; bases outside gene matches: 10. CDR3 protein: CASRRLLAGGSYNEQFF. The CDR3 region has the DNA TGCGCCAGCAGGCGCCTTTTGGCGGGAGGCTCCTACAATGAGCAGTTCTTC. The complete variable domain, with remaining parts taken from reference TRBV5-1 and TRBJ2-1, reads KAGVTQTPRYLIKTRGQQVTLSCSPISGHRSVSWYQQTPGQGLQFLFEYFSETQRNKGNFPGRFSGRQFSNSRSEMNVSTLELGDSALYLCASRRLLAGGSYNEQFFGPGTRLTVL.

The chain carries TRBV5-5 and TRBJ2-7; D possibly corresponds to TRBD2 (5 bases). The CDR3 sequence is 13 residues long. Trimming took 4 bases from V and 6 from J, leaving 14 bases between them. The germline CDR1 and CDR2 sequences are SGHKS and YYEKEE (reference sequence). The CDR3 DNA reads as TGTGCCAGCAGCCAAAGAGAGGGCGGCGAGCAGTACTTC. Amino acids: CASSQREGGEQYF.

The rearrangement joins TRBV19 to TRBJ2-4, with 7 bases fitting TRBD1. The ends lost 7 bases at V and 1 base at J; junction bases unmatched: 7. The CDR3 totals 15 residues. CDR1 and CDR2 from the germline V gene are LNHDA and SQIVND (reference sequence). This CDR3 is CASTKGGFAKNIQYF. The CDR3 DNA sequence: TGTGCCAGTACTAAAGGGGGCTTTGCCAAAAACATTCAGTACTTC.

This clonotype was observed at least ten times. This sequence joins TRBV7-2 and TRBJ2-5; TRBD2 might be the D (6 bases). Trimming removed 7 bases at V and 4 bases at J, with 16 bases between. The germline CDR1 and CDR2 sequences are SGHTA and FQGNSA. CDR3 length: 14 residues. The CDR3 protein is CASNVGGSPETQYF. CDR3 DNA sequence: TGTGCCAGCAACGTAGGAGGGAGCCCAGAGACCCAGTACTTC.

This rearrangement joins TRBV7-9 to TRBJ2-5, with a tentative D call TRBD2 (5 bases). The V end lost 8 bases, the J end lost 4 bases, and 14 bases lay between the germline ends. Germline V gives CDR1 SEHNR, CDR2 FQNEAQ (reference sequence). This CDR3 has 13 amino acids. CDR3: CASSSVAGETQYF. CDR3 in DNA: TGTGCCAGCTCCAGTGTGGCGGGAGAGACCCAGTACTTC.